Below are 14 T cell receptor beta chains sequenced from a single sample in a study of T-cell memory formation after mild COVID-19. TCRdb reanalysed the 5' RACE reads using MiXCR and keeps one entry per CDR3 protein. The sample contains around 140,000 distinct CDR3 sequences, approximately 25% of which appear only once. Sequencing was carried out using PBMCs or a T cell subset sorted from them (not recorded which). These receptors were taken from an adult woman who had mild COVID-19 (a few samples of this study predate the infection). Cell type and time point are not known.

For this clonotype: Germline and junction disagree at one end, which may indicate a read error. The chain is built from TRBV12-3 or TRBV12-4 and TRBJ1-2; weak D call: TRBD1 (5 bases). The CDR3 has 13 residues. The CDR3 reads CASSLSAAGLPDF. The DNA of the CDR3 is TGTGCCAGCAGTTTAAGCGCGGCAGGGCTTCCCGACTTC.

In DNA, the CDR3 is TGTGCCACCAGTGATCAAACAGGGTCGGGGAACACTGAAGCTTTCTTT. Amino acid sequence: CATSDQTGSGNTEAFF. The rearrangement joins TRBV24-1 to TRBJ1-1; D is perhaps TRBD1 (6 bases). The V end was cut by 3 bases, the J end by 1 base, with 14 bases between. The germline V gene encodes CDR1 KGHDR and CDR2 SFDVKD. The CDR3 has 16 residues.

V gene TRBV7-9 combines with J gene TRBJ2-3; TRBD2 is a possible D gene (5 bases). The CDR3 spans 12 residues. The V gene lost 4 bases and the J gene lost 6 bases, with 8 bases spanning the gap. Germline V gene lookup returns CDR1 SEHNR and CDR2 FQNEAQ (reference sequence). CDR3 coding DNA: TGTGCCAGCAGCTGGGAGAGCGATACGCAGTATTTT. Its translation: CASSWESDTQYF.

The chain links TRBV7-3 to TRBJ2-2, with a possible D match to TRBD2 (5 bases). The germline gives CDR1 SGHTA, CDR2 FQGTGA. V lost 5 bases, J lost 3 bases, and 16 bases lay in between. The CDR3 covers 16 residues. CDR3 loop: CASSPYLGRDTGELFF. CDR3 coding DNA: TGTGCCAGCAGCCCGTACTTGGGGAGAGACACCGGGGAGCTGTTTTTT.

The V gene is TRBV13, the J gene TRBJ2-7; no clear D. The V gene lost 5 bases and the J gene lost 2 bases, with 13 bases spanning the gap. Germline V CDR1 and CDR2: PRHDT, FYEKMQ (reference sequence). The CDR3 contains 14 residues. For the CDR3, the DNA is TGTGCCAGCAGCGTGGCCGACCGGGCCTACGAGCAGTACTTC. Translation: CASSVADRAYEQYF.

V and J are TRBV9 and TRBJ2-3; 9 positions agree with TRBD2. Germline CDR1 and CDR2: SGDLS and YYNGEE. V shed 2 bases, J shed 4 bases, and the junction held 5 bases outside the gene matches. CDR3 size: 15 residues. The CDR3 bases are TGTGCCAGCAGCGTTTGGACTAGCGAGTCAGATACGCAGTATTTT. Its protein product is CASSVWTSESDTQYF.

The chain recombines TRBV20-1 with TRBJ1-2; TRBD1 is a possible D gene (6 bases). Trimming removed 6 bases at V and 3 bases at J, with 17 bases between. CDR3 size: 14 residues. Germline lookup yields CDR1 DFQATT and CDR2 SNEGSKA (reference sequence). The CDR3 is CSAVRRQDYYGYTF. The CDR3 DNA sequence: TGCAGTGCAGTGAGAAGACAGGACTACTATGGCTACACCTTC.

CDR3 sequence: CSVDLRDGYEQYF. In DNA, the CDR3 is TGCAGCGTTGATCTGAGGGACGGCTACGAGCAGTACTTC. This rearrangement joins TRBV29-1 to TRBJ2-7; D may be TRBD1 or TRBD2 (5 bases each). The CDR3 contains 13 residues. Germline V CDR1 and CDR2: SQVTM, ANQGSEA. V lost 3 bases and J lost 3, with 12 bases in between.

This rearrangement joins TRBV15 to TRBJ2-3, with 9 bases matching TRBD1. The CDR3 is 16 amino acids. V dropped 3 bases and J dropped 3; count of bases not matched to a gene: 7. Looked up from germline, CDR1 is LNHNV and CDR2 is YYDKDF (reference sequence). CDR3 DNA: TGTGCCACCAGCAGTCGGGGACAGGGTCGAACAGATACGCAGTATTTT. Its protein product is CATSSRGQGRTDTQYF. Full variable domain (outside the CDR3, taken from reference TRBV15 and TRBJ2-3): DAMVIQNPRYQVTQFGKPVTLSCSQTLNHNVMYWYQQKSSQAPKLLFHYYDKDFNNEADTPDNFQSRRPNTSFCFLDIRSPGLGDTAMYLCATSSRGQGRTDTQYFGPGTRLTVL.

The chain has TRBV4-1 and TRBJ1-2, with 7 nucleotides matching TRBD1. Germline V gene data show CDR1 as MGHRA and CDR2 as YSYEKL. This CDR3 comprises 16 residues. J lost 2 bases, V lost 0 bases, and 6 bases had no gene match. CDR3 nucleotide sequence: TGCGCCAGCAGCCAAGACCTGACAGGGTTAAACTATGGCTACACCTTC. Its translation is CASSQDLTGLNYGYTF.

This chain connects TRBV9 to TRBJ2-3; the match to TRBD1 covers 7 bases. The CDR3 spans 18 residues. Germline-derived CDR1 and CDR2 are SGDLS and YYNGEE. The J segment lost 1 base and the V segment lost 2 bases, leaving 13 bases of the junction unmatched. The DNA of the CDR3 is TGTGCCAGCAGCGTCGGCTTTAGCTCTGGACAGGGCACAGATACGCAGTATTTT. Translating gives CASSVGFSSGQGTDTQYF.

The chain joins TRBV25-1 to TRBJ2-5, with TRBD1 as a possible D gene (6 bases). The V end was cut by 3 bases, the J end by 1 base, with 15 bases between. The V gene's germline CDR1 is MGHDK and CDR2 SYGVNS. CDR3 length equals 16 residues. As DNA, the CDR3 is TGTGCCAGCAGTGATTTTGGACAGAGCCTCCAAGAGACCCAGTACTTC. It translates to CASSDFGQSLQETQYF.

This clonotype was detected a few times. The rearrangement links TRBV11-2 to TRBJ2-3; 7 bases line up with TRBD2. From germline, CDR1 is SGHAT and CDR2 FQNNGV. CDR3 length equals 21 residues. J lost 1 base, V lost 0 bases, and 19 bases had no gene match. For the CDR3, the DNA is TGTGCCAGCAGCTTAGATCACTGGGGACTACTCAGAAATGCGCGCACAGATACGCAGTATTTT. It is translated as CASSLDHWGLLRNARTDTQYF. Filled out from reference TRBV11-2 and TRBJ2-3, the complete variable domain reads EAGVAQSPRYKIIEKRQSVAFWCNPISGHATLYWYQQILGQGPKLLIQFQNNGVVDDSQLPKDRFSAERLKGVDSTLKIQPAKLEDSAVYLCASSLDHWGLLRNARTDTQYFGPGTRLTVL.

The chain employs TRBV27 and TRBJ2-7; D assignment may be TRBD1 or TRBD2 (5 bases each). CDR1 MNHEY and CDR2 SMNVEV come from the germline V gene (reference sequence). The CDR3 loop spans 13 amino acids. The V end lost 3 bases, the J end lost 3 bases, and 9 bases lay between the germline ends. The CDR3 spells CASSLGRYYEQYF. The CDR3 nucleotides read TGTGCCAGCAGTTTGGGACGATACTACGAGCAGTACTTC.